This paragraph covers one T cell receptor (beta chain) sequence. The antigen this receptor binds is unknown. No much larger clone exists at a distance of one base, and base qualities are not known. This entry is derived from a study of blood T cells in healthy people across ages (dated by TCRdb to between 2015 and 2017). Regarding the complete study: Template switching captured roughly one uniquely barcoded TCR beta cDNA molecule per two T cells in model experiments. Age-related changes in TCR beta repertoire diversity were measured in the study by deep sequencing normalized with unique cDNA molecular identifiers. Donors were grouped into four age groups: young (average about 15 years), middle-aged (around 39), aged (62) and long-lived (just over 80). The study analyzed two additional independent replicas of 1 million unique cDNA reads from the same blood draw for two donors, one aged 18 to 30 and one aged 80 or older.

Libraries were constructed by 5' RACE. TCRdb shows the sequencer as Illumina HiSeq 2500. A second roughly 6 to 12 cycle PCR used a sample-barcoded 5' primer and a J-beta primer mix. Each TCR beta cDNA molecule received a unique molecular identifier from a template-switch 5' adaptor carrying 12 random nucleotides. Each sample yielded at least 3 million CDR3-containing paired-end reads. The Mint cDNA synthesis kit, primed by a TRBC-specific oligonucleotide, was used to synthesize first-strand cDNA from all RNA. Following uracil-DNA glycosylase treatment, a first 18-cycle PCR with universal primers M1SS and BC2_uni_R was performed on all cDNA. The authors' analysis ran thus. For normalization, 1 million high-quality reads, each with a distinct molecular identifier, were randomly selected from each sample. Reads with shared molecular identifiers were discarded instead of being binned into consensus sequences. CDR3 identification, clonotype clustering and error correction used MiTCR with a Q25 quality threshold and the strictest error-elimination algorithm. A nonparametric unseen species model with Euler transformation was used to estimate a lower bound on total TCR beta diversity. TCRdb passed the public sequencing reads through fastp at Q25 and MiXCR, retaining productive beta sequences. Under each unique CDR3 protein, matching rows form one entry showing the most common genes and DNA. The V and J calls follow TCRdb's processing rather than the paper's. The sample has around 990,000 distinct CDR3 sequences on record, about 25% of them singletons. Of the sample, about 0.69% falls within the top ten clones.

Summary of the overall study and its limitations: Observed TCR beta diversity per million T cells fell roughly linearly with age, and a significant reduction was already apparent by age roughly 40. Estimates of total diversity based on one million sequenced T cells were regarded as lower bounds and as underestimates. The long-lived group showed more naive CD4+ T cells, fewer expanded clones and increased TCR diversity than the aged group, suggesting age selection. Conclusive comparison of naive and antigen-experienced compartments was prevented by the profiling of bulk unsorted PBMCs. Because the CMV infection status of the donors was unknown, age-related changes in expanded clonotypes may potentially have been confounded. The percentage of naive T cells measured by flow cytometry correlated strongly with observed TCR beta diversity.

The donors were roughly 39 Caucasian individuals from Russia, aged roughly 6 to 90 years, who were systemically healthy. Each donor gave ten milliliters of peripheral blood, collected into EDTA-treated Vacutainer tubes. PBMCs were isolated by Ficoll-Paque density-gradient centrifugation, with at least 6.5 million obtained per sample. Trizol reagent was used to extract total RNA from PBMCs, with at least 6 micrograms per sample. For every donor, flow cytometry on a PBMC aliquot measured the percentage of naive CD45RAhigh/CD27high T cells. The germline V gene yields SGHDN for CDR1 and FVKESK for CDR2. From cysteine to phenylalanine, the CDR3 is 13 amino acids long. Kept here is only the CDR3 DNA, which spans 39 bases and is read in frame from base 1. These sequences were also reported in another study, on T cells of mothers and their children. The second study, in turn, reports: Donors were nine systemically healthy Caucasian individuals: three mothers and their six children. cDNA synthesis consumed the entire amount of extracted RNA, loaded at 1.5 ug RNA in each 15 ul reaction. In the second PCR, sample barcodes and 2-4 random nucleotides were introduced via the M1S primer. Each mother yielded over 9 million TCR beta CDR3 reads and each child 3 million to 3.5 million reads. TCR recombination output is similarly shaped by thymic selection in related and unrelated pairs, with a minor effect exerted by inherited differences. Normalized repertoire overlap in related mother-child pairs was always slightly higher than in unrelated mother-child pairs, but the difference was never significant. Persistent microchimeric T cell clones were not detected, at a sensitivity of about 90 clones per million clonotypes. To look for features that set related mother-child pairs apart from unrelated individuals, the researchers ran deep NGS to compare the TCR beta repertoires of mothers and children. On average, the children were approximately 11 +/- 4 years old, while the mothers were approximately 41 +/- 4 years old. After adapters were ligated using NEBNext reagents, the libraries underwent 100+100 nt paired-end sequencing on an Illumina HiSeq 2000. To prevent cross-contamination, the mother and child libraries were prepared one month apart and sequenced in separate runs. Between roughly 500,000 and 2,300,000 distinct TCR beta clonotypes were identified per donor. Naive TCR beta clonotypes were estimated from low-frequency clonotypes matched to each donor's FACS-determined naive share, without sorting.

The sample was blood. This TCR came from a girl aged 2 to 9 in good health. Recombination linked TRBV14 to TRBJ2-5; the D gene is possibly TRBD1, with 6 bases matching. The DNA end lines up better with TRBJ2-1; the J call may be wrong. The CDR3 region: CASSQVGGREQFF. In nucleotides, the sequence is TGTGCCAGCAGCCAAGTTGGGGGCAGAGAGCAGTTCTTC.